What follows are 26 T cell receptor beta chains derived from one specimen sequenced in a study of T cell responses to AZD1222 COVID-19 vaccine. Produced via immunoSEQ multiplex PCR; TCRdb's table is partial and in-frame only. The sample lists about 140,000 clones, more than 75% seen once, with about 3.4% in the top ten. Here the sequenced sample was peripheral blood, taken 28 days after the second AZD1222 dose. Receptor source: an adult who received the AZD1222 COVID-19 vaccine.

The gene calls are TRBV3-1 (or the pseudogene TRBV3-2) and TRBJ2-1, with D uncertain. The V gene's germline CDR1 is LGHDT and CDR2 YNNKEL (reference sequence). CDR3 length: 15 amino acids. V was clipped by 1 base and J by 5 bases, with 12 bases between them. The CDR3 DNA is TGTGCCAGCAGCCAAGGACCTACAGAAAACAATGAGCAGTTCTTC. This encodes CASSQGPTENNEQFF.

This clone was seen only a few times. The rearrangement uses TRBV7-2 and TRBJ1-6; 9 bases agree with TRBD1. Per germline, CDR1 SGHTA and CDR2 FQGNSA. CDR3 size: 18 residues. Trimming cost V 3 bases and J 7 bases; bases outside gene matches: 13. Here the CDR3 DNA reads TGTGCCAGCAGCTTGAGGCCACAGGGGGCGCAGGAGAATTCACCCCTCCACTTT. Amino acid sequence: CASSLRPQGAQENSPLHF.

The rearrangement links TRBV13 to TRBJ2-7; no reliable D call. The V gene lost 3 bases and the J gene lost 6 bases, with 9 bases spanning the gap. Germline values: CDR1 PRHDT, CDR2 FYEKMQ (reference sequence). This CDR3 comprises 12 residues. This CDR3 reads CASSFPVGEQYF. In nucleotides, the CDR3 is TGTGCCAGCAGCTTTCCGGTGGGCGAGCAGTACTTC.

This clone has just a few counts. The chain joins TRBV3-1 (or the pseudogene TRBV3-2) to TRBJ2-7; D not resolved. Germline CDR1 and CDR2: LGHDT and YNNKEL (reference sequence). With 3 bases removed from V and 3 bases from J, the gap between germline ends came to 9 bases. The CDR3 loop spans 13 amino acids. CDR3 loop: CASSHQSNYEQYF. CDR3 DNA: TGTGCCAGCAGCCATCAGTCCAACTACGAGCAGTACTTC.

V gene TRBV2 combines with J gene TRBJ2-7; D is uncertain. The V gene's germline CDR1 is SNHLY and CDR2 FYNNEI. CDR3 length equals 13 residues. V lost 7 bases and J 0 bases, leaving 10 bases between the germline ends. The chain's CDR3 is CASKQYNSYEQYF. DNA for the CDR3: TGTGCCAGCAAGCAATACAACTCCTACGAGCAGTACTTC. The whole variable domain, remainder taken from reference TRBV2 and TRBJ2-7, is EPEVTQTPSHQVTQMGQEVILRCVPISNHLYFYWYRQILGQKVEFLVSFYNNEISEKSEIFDDQFSVERPDGSNFTLKIRSTKLEDSAMYFCASKQYNSYEQYFGPGTRLTVT.

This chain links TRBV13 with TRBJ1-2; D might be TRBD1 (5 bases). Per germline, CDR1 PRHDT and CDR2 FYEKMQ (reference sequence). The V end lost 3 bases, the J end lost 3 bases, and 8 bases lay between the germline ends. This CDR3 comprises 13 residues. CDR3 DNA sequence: TGTGCCAGCAGCTTGGACACAGACTATGGCTACACCTTC. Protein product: CASSLDTDYGYTF. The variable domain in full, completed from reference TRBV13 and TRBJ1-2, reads AAGVIQSPRHLIKEKRETATLKCYPIPRHDTVYWYQQGPGQDPQFLISFYEKMQSDKGSIPDRFSAQQFSDYHSELNMSSLELGDSALYFCASSLDTDYGYTFGSGTRLTVV.

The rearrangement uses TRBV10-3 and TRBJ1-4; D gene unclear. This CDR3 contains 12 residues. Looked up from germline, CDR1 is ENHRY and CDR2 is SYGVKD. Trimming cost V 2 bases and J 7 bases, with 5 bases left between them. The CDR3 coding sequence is TGTGCCATCAGTGAGCCCAGTGAAAAACTGTTTTTT. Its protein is CAISEPSEKLFF.

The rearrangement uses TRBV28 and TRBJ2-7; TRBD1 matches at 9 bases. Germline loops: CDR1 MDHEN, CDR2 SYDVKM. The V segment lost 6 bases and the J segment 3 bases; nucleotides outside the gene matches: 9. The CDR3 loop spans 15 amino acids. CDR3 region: CASSTRTGVRYEQYF. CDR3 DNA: TGTGCCAGCAGCACCCGGACAGGGGTTCGCTACGAGCAGTACTTC.

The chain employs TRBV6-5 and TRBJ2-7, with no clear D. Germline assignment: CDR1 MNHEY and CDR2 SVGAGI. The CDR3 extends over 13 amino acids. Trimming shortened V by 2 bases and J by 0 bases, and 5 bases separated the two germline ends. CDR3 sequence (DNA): TGTGCCAGCAGTTACAGCATCTCCTACGAGCAGTACTTC. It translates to CASSYSISYEQYF.

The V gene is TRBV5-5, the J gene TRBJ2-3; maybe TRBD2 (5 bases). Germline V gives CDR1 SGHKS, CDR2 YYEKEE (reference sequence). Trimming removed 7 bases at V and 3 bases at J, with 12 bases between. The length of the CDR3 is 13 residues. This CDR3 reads CASQMRDTDTQYF. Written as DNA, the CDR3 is TGTGCCAGCCAAATGAGGGATACAGATACGCAGTATTTT.

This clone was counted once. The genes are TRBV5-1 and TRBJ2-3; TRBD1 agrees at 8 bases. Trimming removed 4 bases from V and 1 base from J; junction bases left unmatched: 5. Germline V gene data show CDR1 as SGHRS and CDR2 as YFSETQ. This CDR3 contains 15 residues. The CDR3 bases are TGCGCCAGCAGCCAAGGACAGGGCGGCACAGATACGCAGTATTTT. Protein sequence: CASSQGQGGTDTQYF.

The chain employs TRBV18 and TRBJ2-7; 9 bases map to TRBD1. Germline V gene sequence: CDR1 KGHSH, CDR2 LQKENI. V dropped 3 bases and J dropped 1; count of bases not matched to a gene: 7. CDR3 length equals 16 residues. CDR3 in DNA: TGTGCCAGCTCACCGATACAGGGGGCTGGGTCCTACGAGCAGTACTTC. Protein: CASSPIQGAGSYEQYF.

The DNA of the CDR3 is TGTGCCAGTGGAGAATCGGACTATGGCTACACCTTC. This codes for CASGESDYGYTF. The genes are TRBV3-1 (or the pseudogene TRBV3-2) and TRBJ1-2; unclear D gene. The V end lost 9 bases, the J end lost 3 bases, and 11 bases lay between the germline ends. The CDR3 is 12 amino acids. Germline CDR1 is LGHDT and CDR2 is YNNKEL (reference sequence).

CDR3 sequence: CASSFTPDRRNTEAFF. The CDR3 region has the DNA TGTGCCAGCAGCTTTACCCCTGACAGGAGGAACACTGAAGCTTTCTTT. The gene calls are TRBV5-5 and TRBJ1-1; D is perhaps TRBD1 (6 bases). V was pared by 2 bases and J by 1 base, with 15 bases between. The CDR3 extends over 16 amino acids. Germline loops: CDR1 SGHKS, CDR2 YYEKEE (reference sequence).

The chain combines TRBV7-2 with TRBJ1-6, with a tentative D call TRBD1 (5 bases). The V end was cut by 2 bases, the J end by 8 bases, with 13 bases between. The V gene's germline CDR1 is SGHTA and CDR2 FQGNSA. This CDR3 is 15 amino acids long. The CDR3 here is CASSLLWGEDSPLHF. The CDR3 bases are TGTGCCAGCAGCTTATTATGGGGGGAGGATTCACCCCTCCACTTT.

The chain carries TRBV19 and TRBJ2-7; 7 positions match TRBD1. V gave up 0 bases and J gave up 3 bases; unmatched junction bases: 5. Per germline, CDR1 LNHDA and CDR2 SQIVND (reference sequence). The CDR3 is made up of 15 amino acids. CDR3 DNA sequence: TGTGCCAGTAGTATAGATCACAGGGGTAGCTACGAGCAGTACTTC. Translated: CASSIDHRGSYEQYF.

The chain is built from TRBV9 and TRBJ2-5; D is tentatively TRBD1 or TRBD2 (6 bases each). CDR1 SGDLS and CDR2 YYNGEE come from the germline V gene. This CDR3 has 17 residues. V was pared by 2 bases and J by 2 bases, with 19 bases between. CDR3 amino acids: CASSVVGGGGHQETQYF. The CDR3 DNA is TGTGCCAGCAGCGTCGTGGGAGGAGGGGGGCATCAAGAGACCCAGTACTTC.

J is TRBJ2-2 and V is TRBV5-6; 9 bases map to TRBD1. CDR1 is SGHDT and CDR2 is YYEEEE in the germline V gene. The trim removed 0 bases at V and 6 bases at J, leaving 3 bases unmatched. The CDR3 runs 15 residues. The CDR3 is CASSLEDRGAGELFF. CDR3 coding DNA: TGTGCCAGCAGCTTGGAGGACAGGGGAGCCGGGGAGCTGTTTTTT. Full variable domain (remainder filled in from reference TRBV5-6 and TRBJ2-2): DAGVTQSPTHLIKTRGQQVTLRCSPKSGHDTVSWYQQALGQGPQFIFQYYEEEERQRGNFPDRFSGHQFPNYSSELNVNALLLGDSALYLCASSLEDRGAGELFFGEGSRLTVL.

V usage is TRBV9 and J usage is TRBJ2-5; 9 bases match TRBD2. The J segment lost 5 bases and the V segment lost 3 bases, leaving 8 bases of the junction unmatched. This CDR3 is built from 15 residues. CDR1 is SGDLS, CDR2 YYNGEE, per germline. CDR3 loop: CASSASGEGGETQYF. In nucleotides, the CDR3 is TGTGCCAGCAGCGCTAGCGGGGAAGGGGGGGAGACCCAGTACTTC.

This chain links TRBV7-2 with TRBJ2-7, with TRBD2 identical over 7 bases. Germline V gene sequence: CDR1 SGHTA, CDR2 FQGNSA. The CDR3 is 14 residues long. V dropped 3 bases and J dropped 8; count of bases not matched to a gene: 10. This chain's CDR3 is CASSLGGVSLQQYF. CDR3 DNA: TGTGCCAGCAGCTTGGGGGGGGTTTCCTTACAGCAGTACTTC.

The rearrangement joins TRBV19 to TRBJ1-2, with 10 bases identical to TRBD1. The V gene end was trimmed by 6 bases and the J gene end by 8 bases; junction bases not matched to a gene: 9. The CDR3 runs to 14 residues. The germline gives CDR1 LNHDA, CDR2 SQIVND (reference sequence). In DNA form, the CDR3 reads TGTGCCAGTAGGGCCGACAGGGGGCGGAGAGGCTACACCTTC. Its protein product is CASRADRGRRGYTF.

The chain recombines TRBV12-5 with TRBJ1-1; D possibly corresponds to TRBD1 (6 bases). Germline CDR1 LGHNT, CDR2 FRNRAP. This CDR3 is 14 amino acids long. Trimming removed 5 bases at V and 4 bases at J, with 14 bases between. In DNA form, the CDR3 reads TGTGCTAGTGGTCAGGGGCAACGGGGCACTGAAGCTTTCTTT. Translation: CASGQGQRGTEAFF.

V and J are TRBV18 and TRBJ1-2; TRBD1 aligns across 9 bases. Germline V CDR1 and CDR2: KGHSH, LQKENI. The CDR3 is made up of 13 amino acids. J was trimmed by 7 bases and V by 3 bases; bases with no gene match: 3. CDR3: CASSPRTGVGYTF. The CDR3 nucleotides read TGTGCCAGCTCACCGAGGACAGGGGTTGGCTACACCTTC. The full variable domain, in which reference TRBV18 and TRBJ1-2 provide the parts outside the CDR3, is NAGVMQNPRHLVRRRGQEARLRCSPMKGHSHVYWYRQLPEEGLKFMVYLQKENIIDESGMPKERFSAEFPKEGPSILRIQQVVRGDSAAYFCASSPRTGVGYTFGSGTRLTVV.

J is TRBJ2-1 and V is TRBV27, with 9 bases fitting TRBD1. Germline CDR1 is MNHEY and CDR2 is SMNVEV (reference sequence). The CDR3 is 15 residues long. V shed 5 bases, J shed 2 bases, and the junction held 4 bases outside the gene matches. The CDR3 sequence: CASSRTGETYNEQFF. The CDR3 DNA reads TGTGCCAGCAGTAGGACAGGGGAAACCTACAATGAGCAGTTCTTC.

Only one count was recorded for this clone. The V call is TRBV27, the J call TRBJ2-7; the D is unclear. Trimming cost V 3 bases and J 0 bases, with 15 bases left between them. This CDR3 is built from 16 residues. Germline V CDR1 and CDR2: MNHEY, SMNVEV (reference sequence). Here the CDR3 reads CASSFSLGSSSYEQYF. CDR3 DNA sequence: TGTGCCAGCAGTTTCAGTCTCGGCTCAAGCTCCTACGAGCAGTACTTC.

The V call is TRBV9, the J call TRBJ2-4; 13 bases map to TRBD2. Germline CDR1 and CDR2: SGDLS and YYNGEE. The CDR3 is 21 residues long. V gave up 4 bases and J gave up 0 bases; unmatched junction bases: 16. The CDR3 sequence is CASSPNPGPGLAGLAKNIQYF. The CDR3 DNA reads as TGTGCCAGCAGCCCCAACCCGGGCCCGGGACTAGCGGGGCTAGCCAAAAACATTCAGTACTTC.